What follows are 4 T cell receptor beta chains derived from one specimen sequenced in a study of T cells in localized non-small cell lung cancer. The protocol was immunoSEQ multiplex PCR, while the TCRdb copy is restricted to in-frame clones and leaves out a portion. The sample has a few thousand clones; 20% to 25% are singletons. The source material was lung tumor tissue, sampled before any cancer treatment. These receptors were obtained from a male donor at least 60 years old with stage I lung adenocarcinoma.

CDR3 amino acids: CASSEGTGDGQPQHF. The CDR3 DNA reads as TGTGCCAGCAGTGAAGGGACAGGGGATGGGCAGCCCCAGCATTTT. The chain is built from TRBV9 and TRBJ1-5; 10 bases align to TRBD1. Trimming took 5 bases from V and 7 from J; bases not matched to a gene: 9. Germline V gene sequence: CDR1 SGDLS, CDR2 YYNGEE. This CDR3 has 15 residues.

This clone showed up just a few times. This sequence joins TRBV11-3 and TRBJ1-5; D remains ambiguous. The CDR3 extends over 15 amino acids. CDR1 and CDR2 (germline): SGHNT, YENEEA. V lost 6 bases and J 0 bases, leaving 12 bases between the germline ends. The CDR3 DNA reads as TGTGCCAGCAGTCCGATTCCTAATAGCAATCAGCCCCAGCATTTT. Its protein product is CASSPIPNSNQPQHF.

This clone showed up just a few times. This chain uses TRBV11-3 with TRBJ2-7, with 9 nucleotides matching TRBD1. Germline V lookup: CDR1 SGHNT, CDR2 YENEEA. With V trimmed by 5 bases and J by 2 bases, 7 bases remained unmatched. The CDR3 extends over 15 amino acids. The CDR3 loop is CASSIRTGDTYEQYF. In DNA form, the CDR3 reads TGTGCCAGCAGCATCAGGACAGGGGATACCTACGAGCAGTACTTC.

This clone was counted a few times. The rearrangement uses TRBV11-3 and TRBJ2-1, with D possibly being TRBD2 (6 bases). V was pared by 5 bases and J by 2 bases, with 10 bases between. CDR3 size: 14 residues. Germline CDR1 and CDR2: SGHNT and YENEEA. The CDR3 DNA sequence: TGTGCCAGCAGCACGGGACTTGCCTACAATGAGCAGTTCTTC. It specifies CASSTGLAYNEQFF.